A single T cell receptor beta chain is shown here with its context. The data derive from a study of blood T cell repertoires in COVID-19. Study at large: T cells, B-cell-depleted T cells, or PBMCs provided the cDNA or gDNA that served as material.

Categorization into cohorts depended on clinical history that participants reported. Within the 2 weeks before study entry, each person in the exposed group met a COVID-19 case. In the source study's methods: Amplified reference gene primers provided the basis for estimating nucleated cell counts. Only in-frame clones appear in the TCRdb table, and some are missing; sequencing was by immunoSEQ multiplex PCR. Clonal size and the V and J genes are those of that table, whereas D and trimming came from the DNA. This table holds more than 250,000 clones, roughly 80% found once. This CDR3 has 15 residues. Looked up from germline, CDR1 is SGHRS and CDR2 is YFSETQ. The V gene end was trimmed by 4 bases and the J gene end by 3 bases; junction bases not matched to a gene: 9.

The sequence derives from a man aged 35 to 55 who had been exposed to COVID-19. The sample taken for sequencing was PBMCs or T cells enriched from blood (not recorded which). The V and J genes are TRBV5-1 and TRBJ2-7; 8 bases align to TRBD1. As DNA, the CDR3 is TGCGCCAGCAGCGGGATAGACAGGGGAGTCTACGAGCAGTACTTC. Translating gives CASSGIDRGVYEQYF.